This note documents a single TCR beta chain sequence. The target antigen is unknown. This specimen comes from a study of post-analysis software for immune sequencing data. The CDR3 consists of 16 residues. Germline V gene sequence: CDR1 LGHNA, CDR2 YSLEER. V was clipped by 4 bases and J by 4 bases, with 14 bases between them. Unique molecular identifiers were carried by the TCR beta cDNA libraries. A population of roughly 0.9 to 11 million T cells gave rise to roughly 0.5 million cDNA molecules. TCRdb redid the calling of the PCR reads with MiXCR, one entry per CDR3 protein. The table records approximately 690,000 distinct CDR3 sequences, approximately 60% of them present only once. Study outcomes and limitations: F measure clustering grouped samples strongly by preparation batch. Relative to controls, patients with multiple sclerosis showed significantly lower normalized Chao1 diversity. About 5 TRBV segments appeared more often in patients than in controls, and TRBV5-6, TRBV5-1 and TRBV20-1 were among these.

The TCR comes from a girl aged 2 to 10 with multiple sclerosis. The material sequenced was blood. The V and J genes are TRBV4-3 and TRBJ1-6, with D hard to call. DNA of the CDR3: TGCGCCAGCAGCCCGGCCCCACGGAGGTATAATTCACCCCTCCACTTT. This encodes CASSPAPRRYNSPLHF.